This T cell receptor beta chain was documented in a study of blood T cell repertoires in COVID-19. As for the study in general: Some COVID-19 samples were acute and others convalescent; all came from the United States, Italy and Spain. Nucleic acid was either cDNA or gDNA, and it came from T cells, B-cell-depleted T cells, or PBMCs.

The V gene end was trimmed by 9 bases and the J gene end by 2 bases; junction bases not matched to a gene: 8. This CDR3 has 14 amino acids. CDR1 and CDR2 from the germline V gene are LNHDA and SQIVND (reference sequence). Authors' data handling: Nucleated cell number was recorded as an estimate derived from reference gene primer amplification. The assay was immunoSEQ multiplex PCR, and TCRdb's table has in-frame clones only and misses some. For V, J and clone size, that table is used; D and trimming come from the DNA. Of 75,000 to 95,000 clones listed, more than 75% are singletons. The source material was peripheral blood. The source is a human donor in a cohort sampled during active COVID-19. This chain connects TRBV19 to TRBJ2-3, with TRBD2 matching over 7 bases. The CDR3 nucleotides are TGTGCCAGCTCTAGCGGACTATACACAGATACGCAGTATTTT. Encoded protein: CASSSGLYTDTQYF.